The next 15 T cell receptor beta chains were all read from a single sample in a study of blood T cell repertoires in COVID-19. Some clones are missing from TCRdb's copy, which holds only in-frame ones; the method was immunoSEQ multiplex PCR. Of some 94,000 clones listed, about nine tenths are singletons. The sequencing sample was made of peripheral blood. These receptors originate from a human donor in a cohort sampled during active COVID-19.

The J gene is TRBJ2-7, the V gene TRBV14; D is unresolved. CDR3 length: 17 amino acids. V gave up 0 bases and J gave up 3 bases, with 18 bases separating them. CDR1 and CDR2 from the germline V gene are SGHDN and FVKESK. CDR3 sequence reads: CASSQESIRLRGYEQYF. As DNA, the CDR3 is TGTGCCAGCAGCCAAGAATCGATCCGACTCCGCGGCTACGAGCAGTACTTC.

Regarding this clone: This sample includes further DNA sequences coding for the same CDR3. The CDR3 bases are TGTGCCAGCAGCCCTGACAGGGACACTGAAGCTTTCTTT. Its protein product is CASSPDRDTEAFF. V usage is TRBV11-2 and J usage is TRBJ1-1, with TRBD1 matching over 7 bases. The V gene end was trimmed by 5 bases and the J gene end by 3 bases; junction bases not matched to a gene: 3. CDR1 SGHAT and CDR2 FQNNGV come from the germline V gene. The CDR3 length is 13 residues.

The genes are TRBV29-1 and TRBJ2-1; a weak D match, TRBD2 (6 bases). Looked up from germline, CDR1 is SQVTM and CDR2 is ANQGSEA. The V gene lost 0 bases and the J gene lost 9 bases, with 9 bases spanning the gap. The CDR3 extends over 12 amino acids. The DNA of the CDR3 is TGCAGCGTTGAAGAGGCGGGGAGTGAGCAGTTCTTC. Protein product: CSVEEAGSEQFF.

The V gene is TRBV10-1, the J gene TRBJ2-1; D gene ambiguous. Germline V lookup: CDR1 WNHNN, CDR2 SYGVQD (reference sequence). V lost 4 bases to trimming and J lost 7 bases, with 14 bases between them. This CDR3 has 14 residues. The DNA for the CDR3 is TGCGCCAGCAGTGCGGGTCCCCCTGGGAATGAGCAGTTCTTC. It translates to CASSAGPPGNEQFF.

This sequence joins TRBV4-1 and TRBJ1-6, with TRBD1 as a possible D gene (5 bases). The ends were cut back, 0 bases at V and 0 bases at J, with 18 bases in the middle. CDR1 MGHRA and CDR2 YSYEKL come from the germline V gene. The CDR3 length is 20 residues. The CDR3: CASSQDARDSISSYNSPLHF. CDR3 nucleotides: TGCGCCAGCAGCCAAGACGCACGGGACTCCATTAGCTCCTATAATTCACCCCTCCACTTT.

This chain joins TRBV29-1 and TRBJ2-1, with D possibly being TRBD2 (6 bases). V gave up 8 bases and J gave up 4 bases, with 15 bases separating them. The CDR3 sequence is 13 residues long. Per the germline V gene, CDR1 is SQVTM and CDR2 is ANQGSEA. CDR3 bases: TGCAGCCGGAGCGGGCCCCCTTACAATGAGCAGTTCTTC. It yields the protein CSRSGPPYNEQFF.

The chain has TRBV10-3 and TRBJ2-5; 9 positions agree with TRBD1. Trimming at V came to 3 bases and at J to 5 bases, leaving 13 bases not matched to a gene. CDR1 is ENHRY and CDR2 is SYGVKD in the germline V gene. The CDR3 has 17 residues. The CDR3 DNA is TGTGCCATCAGTGACCCTTTCTCAGGACAGGGGACGGAGACCCAGTACTTC. This gives the protein CAISDPFSGQGTETQYF.

This clone was detected only once. The genes are TRBV28 and TRBJ2-1; a possible D gene is TRBD2 (6 bases). CDR1 MDHEN and CDR2 SYDVKM come from the germline V gene. The CDR3 is 15 amino acids. Trimming stripped 7 bases from V and 4 bases from J, with 17 bases between. DNA of the CDR3: TGTGCCAGCACAATAAGTAGCGGCAGTTACAATGAGCAGTTCTTC. Its protein is CASTISSGSYNEQFF.

V is TRBV25-1 and J is TRBJ1-5; 9 positions match TRBD1. V gave up 5 bases and J gave up 5 bases; unmatched junction bases: 4. This CDR3 comprises 14 residues. Germline CDR1 and CDR2: MGHDK and SYGVNS. CDR3: CASSQTGGDQPQHF. DNA of the CDR3: TGTGCCAGCAGTCAGACAGGGGGGGATCAGCCCCAGCATTTT.

The V and J genes are TRBV14 and TRBJ2-2, with D unresolved. Looked up from germline, CDR1 is SGHDN and CDR2 is FVKESK. The CDR3 is 12 residues long. The V gene lost 4 bases and the J gene lost 5 bases, with 5 bases spanning the gap. CDR3 region: CASSRRTGELFF. CDR3 DNA sequence: TGTGCCAGCAGCCGTAGAACCGGGGAGCTGTTTTTT.

The chain uses TRBV19 and TRBJ2-3, with 8 nucleotides matching TRBD1. This CDR3 is 15 amino acids long. Germline loops: CDR1 LNHDA, CDR2 SQIVND (reference sequence). Trimming took 5 bases from V and 2 from J; bases not matched to a gene: 6. This CDR3 is CASSVDRGFTDTQYF. As DNA, the CDR3 is TGTGCCAGTAGTGTCGACAGGGGATTCACAGATACGCAGTATTTT.

This clone was observed a single time. The chain combines TRBV28 with TRBJ2-7; D is undetermined. The ends were cut back, 3 bases at V and 0 bases at J, with 12 bases in the middle. The CDR3 has 15 amino acids. The V gene's germline CDR1 is MDHEN and CDR2 SYDVKM. As DNA, the CDR3 is TGTGCCAGCAGTTTCAGGAACCCACTCTCCTACGAGCAGTACTTC. It translates to CASSFRNPLSYEQYF.

This chain links TRBV5-1 with TRBJ2-3; TRBD2 matches at 11 bases. The CDR3 extends over 20 amino acids. Germline V lookup: CDR1 SGHRS, CDR2 YFSETQ. With 0 bases clipped from V and 2 bases from J, the junction kept 14 bases outside the gene matches. The CDR3 DNA follows: TGCGCCAGCAGCTTGGACCCCCTGCCTAGCGGGAGGTTCCTCACAGATACGCAGTATTTT. Protein: CASSLDPLPSGRFLTDTQYF.

The chain carries TRBV3-1 (or the pseudogene TRBV3-2) and TRBJ1-5; D is uncertain. Trimming removed 0 bases at V and 7 bases at J, with 19 bases between. The CDR3 has 17 residues. Germline CDR1 and CDR2: LGHDT and YNNKEL (reference sequence). The CDR3 protein is CASSQEPARARSQPQHF. The CDR3, as DNA: TGTGCCAGCAGCCAAGAGCCGGCGAGGGCCAGGAGCCAGCCCCAGCATTTT.

The chain joins TRBV7-9 to TRBJ1-4; D call uncertain. This CDR3 is 13 amino acids long. V lost 4 bases, J lost 7 bases, and 10 bases lay in between. Germline V CDR1 and CDR2: SEHNR, FQNEAQ (reference sequence). In DNA, the CDR3 is TGTGCCAGCAGCTCGGTTACTGGTGAAAAACTGTTTTTT. Translating it yields CASSSVTGEKLFF.